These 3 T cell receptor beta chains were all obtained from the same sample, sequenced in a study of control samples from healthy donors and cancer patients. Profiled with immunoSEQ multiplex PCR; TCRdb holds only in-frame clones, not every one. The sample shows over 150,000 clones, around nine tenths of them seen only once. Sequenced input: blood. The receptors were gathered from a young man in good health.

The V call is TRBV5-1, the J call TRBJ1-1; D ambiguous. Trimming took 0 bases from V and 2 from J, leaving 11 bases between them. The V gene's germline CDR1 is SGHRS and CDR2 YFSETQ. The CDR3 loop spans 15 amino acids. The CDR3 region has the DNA TGCGCCAGCAGCTTGGGGCCCACGTCCAACACTGAAGCTTTCTTT. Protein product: CASSLGPTSNTEAFF.

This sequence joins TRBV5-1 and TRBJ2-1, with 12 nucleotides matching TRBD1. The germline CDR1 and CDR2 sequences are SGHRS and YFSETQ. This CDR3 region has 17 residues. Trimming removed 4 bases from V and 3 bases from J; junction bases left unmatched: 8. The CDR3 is CASSLDGTGGFYNEQFF. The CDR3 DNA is TGCGCCAGCAGCCTAGACGGGACAGGGGGCTTCTACAATGAGCAGTTCTTC.

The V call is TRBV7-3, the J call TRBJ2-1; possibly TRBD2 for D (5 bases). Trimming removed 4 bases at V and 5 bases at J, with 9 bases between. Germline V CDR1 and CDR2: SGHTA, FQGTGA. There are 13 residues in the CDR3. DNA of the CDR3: TGTGCCAGCAGCTCCACTAGAGACAATGAGCAGTTCTTC. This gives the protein CASSSTRDNEQFF.